The rows below give T cell receptor beta chains drawn from one sample of a study of T cell repertoires in cytomegalovirus infection. One entry per CDR3 protein, called by TCRdb with MiXCR from the reads. The sample carries 200,000 to 300,000 distinct CDR3 sequences, less than 9.5% recorded once. The sample was PBMCs. The receptors here all came from a human donor in good health (CMV status not recorded). Some clones in this sample may be carry-over from other donors' samples. CDR3s include the opening cysteine and the closing phenylalanine or tryptophan. The order of the fields is V gene, J gene, D gene, clone size, CDR3 protein, CDR3 DNA. D genes are given only for firm matches. For some rows the clone size is stated as once, few or many, or as a class when expanded; others skip it.

V: TRBV7-9
J: TRBJ2-1
D: -
size: many
CDR3: CASSLEIISNEQFF
DNA: TGTGCCAGCAGCCTAGAAATCATTTCAAATGAGCAGTTCTTC

V: TRBV28
J: TRBJ2-6
D: -
size: many
CDR3: CASSSSAGANVLTF
DNA: -

V: TRBV6-1
J: TRBJ1-1
D: -
size: -
CDR3: CASSEAYSDADFSAFF
DNA: TGTGCCAGCAGTGAAGCGTATTCGGACGCCGACTTTTCTGCTTTCTTT

V: TRBV7-2
J: TRBJ2-5
D: TRBD2
size: many
CDR3: CASSRTSSFVQETQYF
DNA: TGTGCCAGCAGCCGGACTAGCAGTTTTGTCCAAGAGACCCAGTACTTC

V: TRBV7-2
J: TRBJ2-2
D: -
size: few
CDR3: CASTLGQGRTGELFF
DNA: TGTGCCAGCACCTTAGGGCAGGGAAGGACCGGGGAGCTGTTTTTT

V: TRBV7-2
J: TRBJ2-5
D: TRBD2
size: many
CDR3: CASTLAGYQETQYF
DNA: TGTGCCAGCACCCTAGCGGGTTACCAAGAGACCCAGTACTTC

V: TRBV5-5
J: TRBJ2-5
D: -
size: -
CDR3: CASSLLSTGETQYF
DNA: TGTGCCAGCAGCTTGCTGAGCACGGGGGAGACCCAGTACTTC

V: TRBV18
J: TRBJ2-7
D: TRBD1
size: many
CDR3: CASSPGTGLSYEQYF
DNA: TGTGCCAGCTCACCTGGGACAGGACTTTCCTACGAGCAGTACTTC

V: TRBV4-1
J: TRBJ2-1
D: -
size: many
CDR3: CASSPDEISYNEQFF
DNA: TGCGCCAGCAGCCCCGACGAGATCTCCTACAATGAGCAGTTCTTC

V: TRBV7-9
J: TRBJ2-5
D: TRBD1
size: -
CDR3: CASSFRDRGLQETQYF
DNA: TGTGCCAGCAGCTTCCGGGACAGGGGGCTGCAAGAGACCCAGTACTTC

V: TRBV7-2
J: TRBJ1-1
D: -
size: many
CDR3: CASSLAQAGNTEAFF
DNA: TGTGCCAGCAGCTTAGCGCAGGCAGGGAACACTGAAGCTTTCTTT

V: TRBV7-2
J: TRBJ2-3
D: TRBD2
size: -
CDR3: CASTLAGSFTDTQYF
DNA: TGTGCCAGCACCTTAGCGGGGAGCTTCACAGATACGCAGTATTTT

V: TRBV18
J: TRBJ1-2
D: TRBD1
size: -
CDR3: CASSPDRVSGGYTF
DNA: TGTGCCAGCTCCCCCGACAGGGTTTCAGGAGGCTACACCTTC

V: TRBV4-2
J: TRBJ2-6
D: -
size: -
CDR3: CASTFSSSGANVLTF
DNA: TGTGCCAGCACGTTCTCCAGCTCTGGGGCCAACGTCCTGACTTTC

V: TRBV5-4
J: TRBJ2-3
D: TRBD2
size: few
CDR3: CASSQTVTSGSGADTQYF
DNA: TGTGCCAGCAGCCAGACCGTGACTAGCGGGAGTGGCGCAGATACGCAGTATTTT

V: TRBV30
J: TRBJ2-5
D: -
size: many
CDR3: CAWSVKETQYF
DNA: TGTGCCTGGAGTGTAAAGGAGACCCAGTACTTC

V: TRBV10-3
J: TRBJ1-5
D: TRBD1
size: many
CDR3: CAISEAGGSNNQPQHF
DNA: TGTGCCATCAGTGAGGCAGGGGGGTCAAACAATCAGCCCCAGCATTTT

V: TRBV2
J: TRBJ2-1
D: TRBD1
size: few
CDR3: CASRGTGFTEQFF
DNA: TGTGCCAGCAGGGGGACAGGGTTCACTGAGCAGTTCTTC

V: TRBV7-8
J: TRBJ2-6
D: -
size: large
CDR3: CASSPNPSGFSGANVLTF
DNA: TGTGCCAGCAGCCCAAACCCTTCAGGATTCTCTGGGGCCAACGTCCTGACTTTC

V: TRBV12-3/TRBV12-4
J: TRBJ2-6
D: TRBD1
size: -
CDR3: CASSLQGAISGANVLTF
DNA: TGTGCCAGCAGTTTGCAGGGGGCTATCTCTGGGGCCAACGTCCTGACTTTC

V: TRBV20-1
J: TRBJ2-1
D: TRBD1
size: -
CDR3: CSARETGEEYNEQFF
DNA: TGCAGTGCTAGAGAAACAGGGGAAGAATACAATGAGCAGTTCTTC

V: TRBV7-2
J: TRBJ1-5
D: TRBD1
size: many
CDR3: CASSLEGTGGRQPQHF
DNA: TGTGCCAGCAGCTTAGAGGGGACAGGGGGACGGCAGCCCCAGCATTTT

V: TRBV10-3
J: TRBJ2-7
D: -
size: few
CDR3: CAISERDGQYF
DNA: TGTGCCATCAGTGAACGGGACGGGCAGTACTTC

V: TRBV5-1
J: TRBJ2-3
D: TRBD2
size: -
CDR3: CASSPLAGGSTDTQYF
DNA: TGCGCCAGCAGTCCCCTAGCGGGGGGAAGCACAGATACGCAGTATTTT

V: TRBV7-9
J: TRBJ2-6
D: -
size: many
CDR3: CASSLDTGPGANVLTF
DNA: TGTGCCAGCAGCTTAGATACAGGGCCTGGGGCCAACGTCCTGACTTTC

V: TRBV7-2
J: TRBJ2-7
D: -
size: many
CDR3: CASSLNRDYEQYF
DNA: TGTGCCAGCAGCTTGAACAGGGACTACGAGCAGTACTTC

V: TRBV7-2
J: TRBJ1-2
D: -
size: many
CDR3: CASSLAVGQDGYTF
DNA: TGTGCCAGCAGCTTAGCGGTGGGCCAGGATGGCTACACCTTC

V: TRBV7-2
J: TRBJ2-7
D: -
size: many
CDR3: CASRFGLSSEQYF
DNA: TGTGCCAGCAGATTTGGACTAAGCTCCGAGCAGTACTTC

V: TRBV20-1
J: TRBJ1-3
D: -
size: -
CDR3: CSAEGAEGSGNTIYF
DNA: TGCAGTGCGGAAGGGGCTGAGGGCTCTGGAAACACCATATATTTT

V: TRBV28
J: TRBJ1-4
D: -
size: many
CDR3: CASSLPGANEKLFF
DNA: TGTGCCAGCAGTTTACCAGGGGCTAATGAAAAACTGTTTTTT

V: TRBV7-2
J: TRBJ2-7
D: -
size: many
CDR3: CASSLAHADRHEQYF
DNA: TGTGCCAGCAGCTTAGCCCACGCGGATCGGCACGAGCAGTACTTC